The TCR beta chain under discussion was sequenced for a study of blood T cell repertoires in COVID-19. About the study: PBMCs, B-cell-depleted T cells, or T cells were the source of the cDNA or gDNA that made up the material.

This CDR3 has 13 amino acids. CDR1 MRHNA and CDR2 SNTAGT come from the germline V gene. J was trimmed by 9 bases and V by 3 bases; bases with no gene match: 6. Authors' analysis steps: Amplifying reference gene primers gave estimates of nucleated cell counts. The method was immunoSEQ multiplex PCR; TCRdb's version includes in-frame clones alone and lacks a portion of them. V, J and clone size derive from that table, while D and trimming were established from the DNA sequence. The sample records under 170,000 clones, roughly 82% being singletons. The sequencing sample was made of peripheral blood. The source is an older man with acute or convalescent COVID-19. The rearrangement uses TRBV6-4 and TRBJ2-3; the match to TRBD1 covers 7 bases. The CDR3 here is CASSEEDRLTQYF. CDR3 bases: TGTGCCAGCAGTGAAGAGGACAGGCTGACGCAGTATTTT.